Below, one TCR beta chain is given with its context. This record belongs to a study of shared clonotypes between healthy human individuals. Per germline, CDR1 KGHSH and CDR2 LQKENI. This CDR3 region has 15 residues. The ends lost 5 bases at V and 5 bases at J; junction bases unmatched: 7. TCRdb's copy holds only in-frame clones and misses some; the assay was immunoSEQ multiplex PCR. The profile shows fewer than 200,000 clones, over 85% of them singletons. This sequence was found in a young woman in good health. The specimen sequenced was naive CD4+ T cells sorted from blood. The subset is: CD45RA+ positively selected. This rearrangement joins TRBV18 to TRBJ2-1; 9 positions agree with TRBD2. This CDR3 reads CASSSPSGTNNEQFF. Written as DNA, the CDR3 is TGTGCCAGCTCATCCCCTAGCGGGACTAACAATGAGCAGTTCTTC.